The rows below give T cell receptor beta chains drawn from one sample of a study of blood T cells in healthy people across ages. In TCRdb, the 5' RACE reads were re-called with MiXCR into one record per CDR3 protein. The sample contains 720,000 or so distinct CDR3 sequences, around two fifths of which appear only once. The sample consisted of blood. The receptor source for this set is a man at least 80 years old in good health. Both conserved end residues are part of each CDR3. The order of the fields is V gene, D gene, J gene, clone size, CDR3 DNA, CDR3 protein. The D gene is left open where the match is weak. Size is omitted from some rows. Given values are once, few, many or a class for expanded clones.

v_gene: TRBV29-1; d_gene: .; j_gene: TRBJ1-2; abundance: few; CDR3nt: TGCAGCGTAGATGAGGGGGCTAACTATGGCTACACCTTC; CDR3aa: CSVDEGANYGYTF
v_gene: TRBV13; d_gene: TRBD1; j_gene: TRBJ2-7; abundance: few; CDR3nt: TGTGCCAGCAGCACCCGGGACAGGGGAAACTACGAGCAGTACTTC; CDR3aa: CASSTRDRGNYEQYF
v_gene: TRBV24-1; d_gene: .; j_gene: TRBJ2-2; abundance: .; CDR3nt: TGTGCCACCAGTGATTTGCAGGACGGAACCGGGGAGCTGTTTTTT; CDR3aa: CATSDLQDGTGELFF
v_gene: TRBV2; d_gene: .; j_gene: TRBJ1-4; abundance: many; CDR3nt: TGTGCCAGCAGTAACGAGGGAAAAGAAAAACTGTTTTTT; CDR3aa: CASSNEGKEKLFF
v_gene: TRBV10-3; d_gene: TRBD1; j_gene: TRBJ2-3; abundance: few; CDR3nt: TGTGCCATAGGGACAGGGGAAGGTACGCAGTATTTT; CDR3aa: CAIGTGEGTQYF
v_gene: TRBV29-1; d_gene: TRBD2; j_gene: TRBJ2-7; abundance: few; CDR3nt: TGCAGCGTTGGGCTAGCGGGCGAGTACGAGCAGTACTTC; CDR3aa: CSVGLAGEYEQYF
v_gene: TRBV3-1; d_gene: .; j_gene: TRBJ2-5; abundance: .; CDR3nt: TGTGCCAGCAGCCAAATGTTTCCAGAGACCCAGTACTTC; CDR3aa: CASSQMFPETQYF
v_gene: TRBV30; d_gene: TRBD1; j_gene: TRBJ1-2; abundance: few; CDR3nt: TGTGCCTGGAGTCCTACAGGGGGCGCCCGTCATGGCTACACCTTC; CDR3aa: CAWSPTGGARHGYTF
v_gene: TRBV5-1; d_gene: .; j_gene: TRBJ2-1; abundance: .; CDR3nt: TGCGCCAGCAGCTTGGGGCCGGGGACGAATGAGCAGTTCTTC; CDR3aa: CASSLGPGTNEQFF
v_gene: TRBV12-3/TRBV12-4; d_gene: TRBD1; j_gene: TRBJ2-7; abundance: few; CDR3nt: TGTGCCAGCAGTCCTCTGGGACAGAGCTCCTACGAGCAGTACTTC; CDR3aa: CASSPLGQSSYEQYF
v_gene: TRBV6-5; d_gene: .; j_gene: TRBJ1-2; abundance: few; CDR3nt: TGTGCCAGCAGTCGCGGACAGCCATTCTCACCCTATGGCTACACCTTC; CDR3aa: CASSRGQPFSPYGYTF
v_gene: TRBV20-1; d_gene: .; j_gene: TRBJ1-4; abundance: once; CDR3nt: TGCAGTGCTAGTGGCAGGGCAGGGGAAAAACTGTTTTTT; CDR3aa: CSASGRAGEKLFF
v_gene: TRBV20-1; d_gene: .; j_gene: TRBJ1-1; abundance: .; CDR3nt: TGCAGTGCTAGAATACAATCGGGGACTGAAGCTTTCTTT; CDR3aa: CSARIQSGTEAFF
v_gene: TRBV11-3; d_gene: TRBD2; j_gene: TRBJ2-7; abundance: .; CDR3nt: TGTGCCAGCAGCTCGGGCGGGGGGGCCTCCTACGAGCAGTACTTC; CDR3aa: CASSSGGGASYEQYF
v_gene: TRBV20-1; d_gene: TRBD1; j_gene: TRBJ2-4; abundance: .; CDR3nt: TGCAGTGCTAGGGGACAGTTCCAAGCCAAAAACATTCAGTACTTC; CDR3aa: CSARGQFQAKNIQYF
v_gene: TRBV9; d_gene: TRBD2; j_gene: TRBJ2-1; abundance: .; CDR3nt: TGTGCCAGCAGCTCGATGACTAGCGGGGTGAGCTCCTACAATGAGCAGTTCTTC; CDR3aa: CASSSMTSGVSSYNEQFF
v_gene: TRBV7-2; d_gene: .; j_gene: TRBJ2-3; abundance: .; CDR3nt: TGTGCCAGCAGCTCCGACAGGTCTAGCACAGATACGCAGTATTTT; CDR3aa: CASSSDRSSTDTQYF
v_gene: TRBV28; d_gene: .; j_gene: TRBJ2-5; abundance: many; CDR3nt: TGTGCCAGCAGTCAATCCCTTGAAGAGACCCAGTACTTC; CDR3aa: CASSQSLEETQYF
v_gene: TRBV7-2; d_gene: .; j_gene: TRBJ1-2; abundance: few; CDR3nt: TGTGCCAGCAGCTTAGTTCCCAGGAACTATGGCTACACCTTC; CDR3aa: CASSLVPRNYGYTF
v_gene: TRBV5-1; d_gene: TRBD1; j_gene: TRBJ2-2; abundance: few; CDR3nt: TGCGCCAGCAGCAAAACCCGGGACAGGGACACCGGGGAGCTGTTTTTT; CDR3aa: CASSKTRDRDTGELFF